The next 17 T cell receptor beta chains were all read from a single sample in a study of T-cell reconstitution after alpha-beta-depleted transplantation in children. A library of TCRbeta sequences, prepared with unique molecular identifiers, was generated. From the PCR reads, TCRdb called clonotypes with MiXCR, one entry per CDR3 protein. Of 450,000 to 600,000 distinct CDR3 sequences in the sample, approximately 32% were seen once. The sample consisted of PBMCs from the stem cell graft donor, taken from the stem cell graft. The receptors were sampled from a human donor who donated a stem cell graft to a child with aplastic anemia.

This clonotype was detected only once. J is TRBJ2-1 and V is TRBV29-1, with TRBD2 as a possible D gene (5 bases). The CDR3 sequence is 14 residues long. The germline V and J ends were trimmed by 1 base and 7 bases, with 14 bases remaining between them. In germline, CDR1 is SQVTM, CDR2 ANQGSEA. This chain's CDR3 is CSVEGSLAGNEQFF. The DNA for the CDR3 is TGCAGCGTTGAAGGTTCGCTTGCGGGTAATGAGCAGTTCTTC.

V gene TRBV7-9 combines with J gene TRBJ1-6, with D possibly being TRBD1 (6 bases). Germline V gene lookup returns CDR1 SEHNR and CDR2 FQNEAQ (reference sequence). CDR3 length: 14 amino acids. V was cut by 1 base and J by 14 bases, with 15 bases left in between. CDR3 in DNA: TGTGCCAGCAGCTTAGGTGGGGGCACCTTCACCCTCCACTTT. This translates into CASSLGGGTFTLHF.

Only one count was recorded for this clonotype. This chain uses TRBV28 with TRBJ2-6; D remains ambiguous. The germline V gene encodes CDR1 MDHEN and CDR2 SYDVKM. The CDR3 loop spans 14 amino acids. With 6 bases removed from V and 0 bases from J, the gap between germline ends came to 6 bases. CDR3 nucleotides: TGTGCCAGCAGATCTAGCTCTGGGGCCAACGTCCTGACTTTC. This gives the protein CASRSSSGANVLTF.

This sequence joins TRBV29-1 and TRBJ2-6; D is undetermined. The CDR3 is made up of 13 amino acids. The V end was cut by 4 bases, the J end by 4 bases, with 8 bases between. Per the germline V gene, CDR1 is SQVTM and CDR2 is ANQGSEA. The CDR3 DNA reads TGCAGCGTTGTAGAACGAGGGGCCAACGTCCTGACTTTC. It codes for CSVVERGANVLTF.

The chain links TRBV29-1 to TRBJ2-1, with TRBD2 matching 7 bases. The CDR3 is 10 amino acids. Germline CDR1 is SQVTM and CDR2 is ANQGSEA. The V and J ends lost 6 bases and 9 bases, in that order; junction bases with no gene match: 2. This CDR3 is CSVGGGEQFF. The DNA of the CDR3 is TGCAGCGTCGGCGGGGGTGAGCAGTTCTTC.

The CDR3 here is CASSIRGTGIRRAEAFF. The CDR3 DNA reads TGTGCCAGTAGTATTCGGGGGACAGGGATCCGGCGCGCTGAAGCTTTCTTT. The J gene is TRBJ1-1, the V gene TRBV19; 9 bases fit TRBD1. Germline values: CDR1 LNHDA, CDR2 SQIVND (reference sequence). J lost 6 bases, V lost 3 bases, and 14 bases had no gene match. This CDR3 spans 17 amino acids.

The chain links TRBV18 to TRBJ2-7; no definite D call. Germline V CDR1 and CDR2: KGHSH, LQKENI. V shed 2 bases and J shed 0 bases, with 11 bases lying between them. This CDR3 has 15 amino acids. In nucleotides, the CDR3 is TGTGCCAGCTCACCAACGGAAATACGCTCCTACGAGCAGTACTTC. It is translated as CASSPTEIRSYEQYF. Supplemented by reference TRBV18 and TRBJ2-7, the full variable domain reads NAGVMQNPRHLVRRRGQEARLRCSPMKGHSHVYWYRQLPEEGLKFMVYLQKENIIDESGMPKERFSAEFPKEGPSILRIQQVVRGDSAAYFCASSPTEIRSYEQYFGPGTRLTVT.

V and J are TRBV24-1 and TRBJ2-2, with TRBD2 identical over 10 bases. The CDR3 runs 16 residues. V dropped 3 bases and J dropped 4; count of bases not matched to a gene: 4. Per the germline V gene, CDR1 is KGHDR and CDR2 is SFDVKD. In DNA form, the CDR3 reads TGTGCCACCAGTGATCGAGCGGGAGGGCCCACCGGGGAGCTGTTTTTT. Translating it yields CATSDRAGGPTGELFF.

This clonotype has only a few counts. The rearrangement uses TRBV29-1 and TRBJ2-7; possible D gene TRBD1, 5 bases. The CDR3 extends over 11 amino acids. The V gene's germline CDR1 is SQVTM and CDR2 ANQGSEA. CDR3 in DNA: TGCAGCGTTGAAGATCTGGGCAGGGCAGGCGTC. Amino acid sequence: CSVEDLGRAGV.

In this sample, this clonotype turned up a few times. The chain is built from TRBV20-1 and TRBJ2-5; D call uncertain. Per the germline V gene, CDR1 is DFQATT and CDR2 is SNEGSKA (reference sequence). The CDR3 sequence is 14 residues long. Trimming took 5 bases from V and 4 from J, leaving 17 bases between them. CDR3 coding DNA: TGCAGTGCTTACAAGACTGGTGTCCTAGAGACCCAGTACTTC. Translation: CSAYKTGVLETQYF.

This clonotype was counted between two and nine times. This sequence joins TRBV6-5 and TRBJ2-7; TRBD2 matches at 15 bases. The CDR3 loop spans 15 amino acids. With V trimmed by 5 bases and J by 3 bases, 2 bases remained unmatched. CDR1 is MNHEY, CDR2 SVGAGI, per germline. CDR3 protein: CASSRGLAGGYEQYF. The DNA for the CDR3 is TGTGCCAGCAGTAGGGGACTAGCGGGAGGCTACGAGCAGTACTTC.

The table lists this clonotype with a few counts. Here the CDR3 DNA reads TGCGCCAGCAGCCATTCGCCCTCCGGGACAGGGACCGCTGAAGCTTTCTTT. Translating gives CASSHSPSGTGTAEAFF. V usage is TRBV5-1 and J usage is TRBJ1-1, with 9 bases matching TRBD1. The length of the CDR3 is 17 residues. Germline lookup yields CDR1 SGHRS and CDR2 YFSETQ. With 4 bases clipped from V and 6 bases from J, the junction kept 16 bases outside the gene matches. The full variable domain, in which reference TRBV5-1 and TRBJ1-1 provide the parts outside the CDR3, is KAGVTQTPRYLIKTRGQQVTLSCSPISGHRSVSWYQQTPGQGLQFLFEYFSETQRNKGNFPGRFSGRQFSNSRSEMNVSTLELGDSALYLCASSHSPSGTGTAEAFFGQGTRLTVV.

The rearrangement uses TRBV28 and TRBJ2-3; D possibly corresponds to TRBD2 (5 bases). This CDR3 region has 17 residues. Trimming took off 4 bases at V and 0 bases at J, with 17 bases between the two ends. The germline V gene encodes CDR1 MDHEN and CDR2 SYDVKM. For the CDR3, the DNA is TGTGCCAGCAGTTCACGAGGCCCGGGAAGAAGCACAGATACGCAGTATTTT. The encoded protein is CASSSRGPGRSTDTQYF.

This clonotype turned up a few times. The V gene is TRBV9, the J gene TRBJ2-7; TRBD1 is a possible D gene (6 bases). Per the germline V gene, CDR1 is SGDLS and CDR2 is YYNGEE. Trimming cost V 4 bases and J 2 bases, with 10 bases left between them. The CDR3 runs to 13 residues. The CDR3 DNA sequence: TGTGCCAGCAGCCCCGACAGGACCTACGAGCAGTACTTC. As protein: CASSPDRTYEQYF.

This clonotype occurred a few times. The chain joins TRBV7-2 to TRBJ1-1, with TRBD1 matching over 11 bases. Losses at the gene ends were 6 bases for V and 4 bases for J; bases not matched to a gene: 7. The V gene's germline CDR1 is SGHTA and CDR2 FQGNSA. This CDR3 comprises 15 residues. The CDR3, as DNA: TGTGCCAGCAGTGTGGCGGGGACAGGGGGCACTGAAGCTTTCTTT. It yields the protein CASSVAGTGGTEAFF. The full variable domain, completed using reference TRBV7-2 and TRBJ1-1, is GAGVSQSPSNKVTEKGKDVELRCDPISGHTALYWYRQSLGQGLEFLIYFQGNSAPDKSGLPSDRFSAERTGGSVSTLTIQRTQQEDSAVYLCASSVAGTGGTEAFFGQGTRLTVV.

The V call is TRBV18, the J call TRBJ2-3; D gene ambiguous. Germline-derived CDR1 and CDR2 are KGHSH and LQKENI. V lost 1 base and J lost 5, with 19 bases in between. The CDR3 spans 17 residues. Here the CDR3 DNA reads TGTGCCAGCTCACCACGTGATCTGGGGTTAGCAGGAGATACGCAGTATTTT. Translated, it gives CASSPRDLGLAGDTQYF.

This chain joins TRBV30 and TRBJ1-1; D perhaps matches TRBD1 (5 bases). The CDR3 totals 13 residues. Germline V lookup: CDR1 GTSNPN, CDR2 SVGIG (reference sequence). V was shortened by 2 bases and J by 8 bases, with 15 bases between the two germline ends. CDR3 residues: CAWSRAGRGEAFF. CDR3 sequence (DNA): TGTGCCTGGAGTCGGGCCGGGAGGGGCGAAGCTTTCTTT.